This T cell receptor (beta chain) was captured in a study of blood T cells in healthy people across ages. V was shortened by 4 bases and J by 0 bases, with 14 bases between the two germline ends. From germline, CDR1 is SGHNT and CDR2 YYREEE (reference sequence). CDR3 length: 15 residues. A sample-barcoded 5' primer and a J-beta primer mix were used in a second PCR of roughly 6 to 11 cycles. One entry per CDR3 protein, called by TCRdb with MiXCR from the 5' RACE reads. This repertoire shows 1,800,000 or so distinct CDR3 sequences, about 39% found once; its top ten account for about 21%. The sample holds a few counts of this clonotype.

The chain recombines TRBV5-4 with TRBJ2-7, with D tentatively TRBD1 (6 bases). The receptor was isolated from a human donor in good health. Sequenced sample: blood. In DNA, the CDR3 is TGTGCCAGCAGCCAGCGCAACAGGGCCTCCTACGAGCAGTACTTC. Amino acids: CASSQRNRASYEQYF.